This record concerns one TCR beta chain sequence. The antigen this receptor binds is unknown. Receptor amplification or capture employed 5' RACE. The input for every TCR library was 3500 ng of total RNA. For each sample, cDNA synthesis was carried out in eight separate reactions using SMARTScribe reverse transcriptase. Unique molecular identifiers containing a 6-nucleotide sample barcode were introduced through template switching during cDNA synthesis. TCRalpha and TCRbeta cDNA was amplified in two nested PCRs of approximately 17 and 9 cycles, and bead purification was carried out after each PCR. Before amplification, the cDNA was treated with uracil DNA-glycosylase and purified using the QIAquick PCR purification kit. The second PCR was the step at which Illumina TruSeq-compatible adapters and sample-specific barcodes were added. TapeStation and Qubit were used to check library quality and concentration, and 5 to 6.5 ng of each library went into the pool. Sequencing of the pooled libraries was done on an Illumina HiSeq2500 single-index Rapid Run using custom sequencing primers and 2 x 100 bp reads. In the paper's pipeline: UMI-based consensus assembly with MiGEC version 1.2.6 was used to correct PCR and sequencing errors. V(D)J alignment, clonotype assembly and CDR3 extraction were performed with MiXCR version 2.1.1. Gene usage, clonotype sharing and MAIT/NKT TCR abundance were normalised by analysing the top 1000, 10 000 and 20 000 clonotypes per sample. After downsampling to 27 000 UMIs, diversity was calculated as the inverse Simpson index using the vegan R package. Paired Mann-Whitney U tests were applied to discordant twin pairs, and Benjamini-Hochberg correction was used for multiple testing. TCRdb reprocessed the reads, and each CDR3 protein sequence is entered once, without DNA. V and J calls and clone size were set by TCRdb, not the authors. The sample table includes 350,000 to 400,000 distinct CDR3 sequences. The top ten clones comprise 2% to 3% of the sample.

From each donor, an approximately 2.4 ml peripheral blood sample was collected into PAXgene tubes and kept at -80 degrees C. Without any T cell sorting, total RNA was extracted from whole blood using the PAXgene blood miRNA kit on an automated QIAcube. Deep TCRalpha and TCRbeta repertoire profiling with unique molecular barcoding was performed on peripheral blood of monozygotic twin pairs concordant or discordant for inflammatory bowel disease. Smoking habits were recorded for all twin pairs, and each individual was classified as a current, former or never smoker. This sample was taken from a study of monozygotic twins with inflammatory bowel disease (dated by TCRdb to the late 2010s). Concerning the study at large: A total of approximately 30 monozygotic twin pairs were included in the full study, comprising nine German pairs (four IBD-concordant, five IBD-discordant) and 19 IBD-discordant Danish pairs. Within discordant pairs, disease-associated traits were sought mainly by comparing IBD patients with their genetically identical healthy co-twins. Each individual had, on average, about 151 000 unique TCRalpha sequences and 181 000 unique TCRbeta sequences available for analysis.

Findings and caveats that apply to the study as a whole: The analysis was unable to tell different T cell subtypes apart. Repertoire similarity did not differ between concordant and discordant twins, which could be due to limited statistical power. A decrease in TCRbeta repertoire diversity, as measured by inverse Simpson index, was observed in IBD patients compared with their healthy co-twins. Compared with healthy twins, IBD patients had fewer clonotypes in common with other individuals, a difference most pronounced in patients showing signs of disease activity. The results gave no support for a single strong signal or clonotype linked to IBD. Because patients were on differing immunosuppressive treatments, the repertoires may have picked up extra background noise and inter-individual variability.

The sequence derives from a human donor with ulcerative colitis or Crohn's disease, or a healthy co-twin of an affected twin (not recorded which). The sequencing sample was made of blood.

The CDR3 region has the sequence CASSDQQGAIFTEAFF. The rearranged chain carries TRBV12-3 or TRBV12-4 and TRBJ1-1; TCRdb outputs TRBD1, but without DNA this stays unchecked. Including the terminal cysteine and phenylalanine, the CDR3 comprises 16 residues. Only the protein is available.